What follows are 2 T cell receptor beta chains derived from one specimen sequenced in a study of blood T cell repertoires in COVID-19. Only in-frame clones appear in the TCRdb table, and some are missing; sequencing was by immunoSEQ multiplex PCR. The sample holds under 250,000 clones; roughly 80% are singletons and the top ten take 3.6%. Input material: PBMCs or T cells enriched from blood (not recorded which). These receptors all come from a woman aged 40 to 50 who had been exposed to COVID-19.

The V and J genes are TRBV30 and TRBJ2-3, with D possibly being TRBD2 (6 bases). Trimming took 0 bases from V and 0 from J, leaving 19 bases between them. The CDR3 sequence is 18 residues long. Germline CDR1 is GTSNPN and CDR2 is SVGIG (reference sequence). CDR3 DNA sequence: TGTGCCTGGAGTGTAATCCCGAGGGAGGTTTGGAGCACAGATACGCAGTATTTT. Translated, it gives CAWSVIPREVWSTDTQYF.

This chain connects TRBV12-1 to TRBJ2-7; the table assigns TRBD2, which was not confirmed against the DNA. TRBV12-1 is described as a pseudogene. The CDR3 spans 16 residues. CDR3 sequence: CASSPRWRGSSYEQYF. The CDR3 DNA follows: TGTGCCAGCAGTCCTCGCTGGCGGGGGTCTTCCTACGAGCAGTACTTC.